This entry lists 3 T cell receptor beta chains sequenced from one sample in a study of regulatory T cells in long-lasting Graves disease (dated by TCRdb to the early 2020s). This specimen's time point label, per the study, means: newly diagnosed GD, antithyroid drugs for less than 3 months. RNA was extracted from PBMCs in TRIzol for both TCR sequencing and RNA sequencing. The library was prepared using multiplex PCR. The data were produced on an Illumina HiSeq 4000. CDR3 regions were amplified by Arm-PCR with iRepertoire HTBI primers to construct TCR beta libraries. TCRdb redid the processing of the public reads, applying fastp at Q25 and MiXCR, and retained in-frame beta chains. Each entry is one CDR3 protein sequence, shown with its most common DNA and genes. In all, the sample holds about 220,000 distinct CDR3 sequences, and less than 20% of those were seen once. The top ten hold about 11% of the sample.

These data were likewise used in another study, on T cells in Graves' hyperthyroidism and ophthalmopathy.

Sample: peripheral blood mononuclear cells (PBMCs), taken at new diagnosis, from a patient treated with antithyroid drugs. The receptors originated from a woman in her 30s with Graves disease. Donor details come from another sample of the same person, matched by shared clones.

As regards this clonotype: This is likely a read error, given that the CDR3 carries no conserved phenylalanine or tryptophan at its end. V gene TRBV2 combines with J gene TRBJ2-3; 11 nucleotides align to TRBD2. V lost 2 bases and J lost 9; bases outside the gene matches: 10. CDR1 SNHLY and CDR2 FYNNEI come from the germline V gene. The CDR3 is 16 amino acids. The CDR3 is CASSERLAGPRETQYL. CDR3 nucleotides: TGTGCCAGCAGTGAAAGACTAGCGGGACCTCGGGAAACGCAGTATCTT.

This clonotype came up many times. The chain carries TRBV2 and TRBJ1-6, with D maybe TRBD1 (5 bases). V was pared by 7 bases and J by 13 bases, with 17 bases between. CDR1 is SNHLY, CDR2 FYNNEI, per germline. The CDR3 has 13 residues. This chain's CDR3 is CASTLDEQGPLHF. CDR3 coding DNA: TGTGCCAGCACCCTAGACGAGCAGGGTCCCCTCCACTTT.

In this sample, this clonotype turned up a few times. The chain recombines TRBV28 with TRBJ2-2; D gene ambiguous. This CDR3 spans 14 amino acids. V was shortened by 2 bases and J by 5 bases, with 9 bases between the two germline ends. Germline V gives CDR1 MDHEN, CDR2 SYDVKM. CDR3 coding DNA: TGTGCCAGCAGTTTAACCGCCAGAACCGGGGAGCTGTTTTTT. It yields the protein CASSLTARTGELFF. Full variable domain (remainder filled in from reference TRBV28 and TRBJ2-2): DVKVTQSSRYLVKRTGEKVFLECVQDMDHENMFWYRQDPGLGLRLIYFSYDVKMKEKGDIPEGYSVSREKKERFSLILESASTNQTSMYLCASSLTARTGELFFGEGSRLTVL.